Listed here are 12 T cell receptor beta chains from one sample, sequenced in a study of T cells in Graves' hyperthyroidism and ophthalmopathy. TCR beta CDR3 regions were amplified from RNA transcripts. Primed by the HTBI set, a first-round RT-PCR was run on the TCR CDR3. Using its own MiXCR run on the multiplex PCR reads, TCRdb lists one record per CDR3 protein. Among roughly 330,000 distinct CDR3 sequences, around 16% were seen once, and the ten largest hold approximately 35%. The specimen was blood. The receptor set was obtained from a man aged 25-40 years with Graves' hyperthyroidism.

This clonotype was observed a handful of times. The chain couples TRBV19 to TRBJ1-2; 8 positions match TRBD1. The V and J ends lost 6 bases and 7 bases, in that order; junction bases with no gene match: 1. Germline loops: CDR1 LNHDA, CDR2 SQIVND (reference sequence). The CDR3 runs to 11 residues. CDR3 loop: CASSRGLGYTF. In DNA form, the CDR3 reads TGTGCCAGTAGCAGGGGGCTTGGCTACACCTTC.

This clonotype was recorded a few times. The CDR3 loop is CASSPERGSNQPQHF. DNA of the CDR3: TGCGCCAGCAGTCCCGAAAGGGGGAGCAATCAGCCCCAGCATTTT. The chain carries TRBV4-1 and TRBJ1-5, with D possibly TRBD1 on 6 matching bases. Looked up from germline, CDR1 is MGHRA and CDR2 is YSYEKL. This CDR3 spans 15 amino acids. The V gene lost 6 bases and the J gene lost 1 base, with 13 bases spanning the gap.

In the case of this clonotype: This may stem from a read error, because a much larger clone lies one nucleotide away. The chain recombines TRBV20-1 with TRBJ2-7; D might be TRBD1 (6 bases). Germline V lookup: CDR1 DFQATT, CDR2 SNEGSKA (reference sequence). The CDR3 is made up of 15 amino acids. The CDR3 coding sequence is TGCAGTGCTAGAGATGTCTTGGGGGCCTCCTACGAGCAGCACTTC. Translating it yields CSARDVLGASYEQHF.

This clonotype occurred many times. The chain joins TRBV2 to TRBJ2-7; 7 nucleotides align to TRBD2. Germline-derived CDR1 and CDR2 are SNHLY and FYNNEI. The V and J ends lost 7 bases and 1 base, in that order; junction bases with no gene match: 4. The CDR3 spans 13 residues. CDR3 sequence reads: CASISGLSYEQYF. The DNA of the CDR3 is TGTGCCAGCATCTCGGGACTATCCTACGAGCAGTACTTC.

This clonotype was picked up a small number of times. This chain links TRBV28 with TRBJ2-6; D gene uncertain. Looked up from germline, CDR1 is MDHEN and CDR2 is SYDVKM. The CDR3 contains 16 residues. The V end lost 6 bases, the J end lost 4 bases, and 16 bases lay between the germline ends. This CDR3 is CASSLPPQDGANVLTF. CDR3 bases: TGTGCCAGCAGCCTCCCCCCGCAGGACGGGGCCAACGTCCTGACTTTC.

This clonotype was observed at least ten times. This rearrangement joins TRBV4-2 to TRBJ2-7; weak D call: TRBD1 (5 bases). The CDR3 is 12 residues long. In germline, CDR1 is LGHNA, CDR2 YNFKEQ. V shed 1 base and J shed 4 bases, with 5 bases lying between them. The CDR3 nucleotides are TGTGCCAGCAGCCAAGCAGGGTACGAGCAGTACTTC. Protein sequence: CASSQAGYEQYF.

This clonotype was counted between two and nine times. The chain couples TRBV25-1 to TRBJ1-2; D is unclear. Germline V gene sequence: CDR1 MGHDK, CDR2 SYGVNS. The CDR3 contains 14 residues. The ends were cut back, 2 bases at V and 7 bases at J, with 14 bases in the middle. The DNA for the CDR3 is TGTGCCAGCAGTGAAGTTCGTGAGTTTGGTGGCTACACCTTC. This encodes CASSEVREFGGYTF.

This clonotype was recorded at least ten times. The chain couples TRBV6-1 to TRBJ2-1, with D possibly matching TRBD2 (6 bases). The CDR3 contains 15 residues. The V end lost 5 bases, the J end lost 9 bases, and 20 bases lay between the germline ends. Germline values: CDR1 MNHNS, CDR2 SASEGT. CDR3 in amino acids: CASSPNLSGRSEQFF. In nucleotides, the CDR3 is TGTGCCAGCAGTCCCAACCTTAGCGGAAGGAGTGAGCAGTTCTTC.

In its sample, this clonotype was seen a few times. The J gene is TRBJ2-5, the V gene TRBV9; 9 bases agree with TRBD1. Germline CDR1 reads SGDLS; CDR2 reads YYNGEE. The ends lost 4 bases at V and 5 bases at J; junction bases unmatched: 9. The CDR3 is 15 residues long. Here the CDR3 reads CASSPQGAPGETQYF. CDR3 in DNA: TGTGCCAGCAGCCCACAGGGGGCGCCGGGGGAGACCCAGTACTTC.

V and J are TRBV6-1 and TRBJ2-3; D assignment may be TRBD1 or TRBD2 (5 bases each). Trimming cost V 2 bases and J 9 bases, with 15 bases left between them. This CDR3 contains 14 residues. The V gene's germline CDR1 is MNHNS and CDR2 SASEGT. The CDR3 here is CASSERSTWGTQYF. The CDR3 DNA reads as TGTGCCAGCAGTGAAAGGTCCACATGGGGGACGCAGTATTTT.

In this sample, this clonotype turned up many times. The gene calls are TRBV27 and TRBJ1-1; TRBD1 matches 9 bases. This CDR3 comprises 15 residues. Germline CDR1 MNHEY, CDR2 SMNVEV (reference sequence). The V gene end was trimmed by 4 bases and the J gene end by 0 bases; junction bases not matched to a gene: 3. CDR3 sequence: CASSSRDRVNTEAFF. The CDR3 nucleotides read TGTGCCAGCAGTTCCCGGGACAGGGTGAACACTGAAGCTTTCTTT.

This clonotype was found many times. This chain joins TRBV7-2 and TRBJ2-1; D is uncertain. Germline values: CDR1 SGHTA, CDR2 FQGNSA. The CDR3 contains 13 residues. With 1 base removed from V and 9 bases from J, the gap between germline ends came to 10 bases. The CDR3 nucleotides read TGTGCCAGCAGCTTAGACGGCCCGGGTGAGCAGTTCTTC. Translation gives CASSLDGPGEQFF.